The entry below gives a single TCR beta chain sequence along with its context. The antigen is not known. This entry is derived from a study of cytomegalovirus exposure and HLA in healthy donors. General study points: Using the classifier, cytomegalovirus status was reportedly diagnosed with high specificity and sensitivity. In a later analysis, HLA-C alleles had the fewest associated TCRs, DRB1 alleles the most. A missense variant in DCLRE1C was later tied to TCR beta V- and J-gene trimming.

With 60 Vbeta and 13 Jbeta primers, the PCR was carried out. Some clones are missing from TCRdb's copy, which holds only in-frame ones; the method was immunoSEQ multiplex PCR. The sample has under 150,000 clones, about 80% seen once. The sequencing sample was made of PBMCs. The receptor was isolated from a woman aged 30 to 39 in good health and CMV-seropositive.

DNA of the CDR3: TGTGCCAGCAGCTTATCTGGCGGAGAGACCCAGTACTTC. It encodes CASSLSGGETQYF. The chain has TRBV7-9 and TRBJ2-5; D gene ambiguous. Germline CDR1 is SEHNR and CDR2 is FQNEAQ (reference sequence). V was shortened by 2 bases and J by 4 bases, with 8 bases between the two germline ends. The CDR3 has 13 amino acids. The entire variable domain, with the rest obtained from reference TRBV7-9 and TRBJ2-5, is as follows: DTGVSQNPRHKITKRGQNVTFRCDPISEHNRLYWYRQTLGQGPEFLTYFQNEAQLEKSRLLSDRFSAERPKGSFSTLEIQRTEQGDSAMYLCASSLSGGETQYFGPGTRLLVL.